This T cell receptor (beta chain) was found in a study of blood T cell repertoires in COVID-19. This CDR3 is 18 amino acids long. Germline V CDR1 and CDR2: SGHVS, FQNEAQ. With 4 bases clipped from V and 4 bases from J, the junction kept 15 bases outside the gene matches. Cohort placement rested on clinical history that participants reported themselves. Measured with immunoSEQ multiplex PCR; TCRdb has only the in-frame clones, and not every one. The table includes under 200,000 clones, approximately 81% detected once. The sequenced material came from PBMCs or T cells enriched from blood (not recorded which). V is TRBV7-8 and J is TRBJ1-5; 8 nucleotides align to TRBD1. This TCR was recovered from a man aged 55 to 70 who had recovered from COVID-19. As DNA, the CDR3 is TGTGCCAGCAGCTATGTAACTACCGGACAGGGCCCAAATCAGCCCCAGCATTTT. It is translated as CASSYVTTGQGPNQPQHF.